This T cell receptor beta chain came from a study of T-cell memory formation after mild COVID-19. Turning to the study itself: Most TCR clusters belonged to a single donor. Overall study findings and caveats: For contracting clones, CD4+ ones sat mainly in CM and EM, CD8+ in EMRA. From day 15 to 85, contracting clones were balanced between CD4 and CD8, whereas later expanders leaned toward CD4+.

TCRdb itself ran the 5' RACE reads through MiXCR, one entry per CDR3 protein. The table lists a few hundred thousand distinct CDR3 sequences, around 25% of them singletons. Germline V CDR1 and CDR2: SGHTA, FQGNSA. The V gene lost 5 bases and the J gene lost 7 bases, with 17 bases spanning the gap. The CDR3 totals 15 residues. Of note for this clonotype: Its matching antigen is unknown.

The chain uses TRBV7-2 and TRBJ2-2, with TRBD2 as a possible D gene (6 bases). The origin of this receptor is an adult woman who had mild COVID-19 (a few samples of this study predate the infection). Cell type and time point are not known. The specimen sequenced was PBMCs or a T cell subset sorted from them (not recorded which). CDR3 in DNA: TGTGCCAGCAGCCTCAGAATGGCGGGGAACGGGGAGCTGTTTTTT. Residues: CASSLRMAGNGELFF.